This T cell receptor (beta chain) was identified during a study of post-analysis software for immune sequencing data. Whole-study findings and limits: Compared with controls, patients had more of about 5 TRBV segments, including TRBV5-6, TRBV5-1 and TRBV20-1.

The library was made from cDNA and included unique molecular identifiers. TCRdb itself ran the PCR reads through MiXCR, one entry per CDR3 protein. The sample has roughly 540,000 distinct CDR3 sequences; around 34% are singletons. Germline V gives CDR1 SGHRS, CDR2 YFSETQ. The V gene lost 4 bases and the J gene lost 3 bases, with 14 bases spanning the gap. This CDR3 region has 15 residues. This clonotype came up many times. The antigen remains undetermined. The chain joins TRBV5-1 to TRBJ2-1; tentatively, D is TRBD1 (6 bases). Sequencing input: blood. The sequence was collected from a girl under 18 with multiple sclerosis. CDR3 nucleotides: TGCGCCAGCAGCCCCCCCTCGGACAGCTACAATGAGCAGTTCTTC. The encoded protein is CASSPPSDSYNEQFF.